This is a list of T cell receptor beta chains from one sample in a study of CD8 T cells in ankylosing spondylitis. Each CDR3 protein is one row after TCRdb ran MiXCR on the 5' RACE reads. The sample carries about 840,000 distinct CDR3 sequences, 12% recorded once. The sample was blood, either unsorted or a sorted T cell fraction (not recorded which). All receptors derive from a male donor with ankylosing spondylitis. The conserved cysteine and the conserved F or W are not part of the CDR3 here.

v_gene	len	j_gene	CDR3aa
TRBV7-2	13	TRBJ2-1	ASSRQKSSYNEQF
TRBV20-1	11	TRBJ2-2	SAPIRHPGELF
TRBV7-9	11	TRBJ2-7	ASSRGGIDEQY
TRBV6-1	11	TRBJ2-1	ASSEVYLDEQF
TRBV5-5	14	TRBJ1-5	ASSLDRPAGDQPQH
TRBV6-1	12	TRBJ2-7	ASRRVRESYEQY
TRBV6-5	11	TRBJ1-2	ASSNRGFYGYT
TRBV7-2	14	TRBJ2-2	ASSAHRTSVAGELF
TRBV19	10	TRBJ1-1	ASSIRDTEAF
TRBV5-1	15	TRBJ2-2	ASSLALTGDHTGELF
TRBV12-3/TRBV12-4	14	TRBJ2-7	ASSLAGGADAYEQY
TRBV6-5	10	TRBJ2-1	ASSSTSGVVF
TRBV5-1	15	TRBJ2-2	ASSLGTGTEYTGELF
TRBV7-2	11	TRBJ2-1	ASSLSRSSSQF
TRBV20-1	11	TRBJ2-3	SAGTDSWDTQY
TRBV9	12	TRBJ1-2	ASSVDWREDGYT
TRBV20-1	13	TRBJ1-5	SARATGLWGQPQH
TRBV27	11	TRBJ2-7	ASSFSIGYEQY
TRBV18	13	TRBJ2-7	ASSPYRDLTYEQY
TRBV24-1	12	TRBJ1-1	ATSVGGTNTEAF
TRBV25-1	14	TRBJ1-1	ASSDQPRTGNTEAF
TRBV20-1	12	TRBJ1-3	SARLRASGNTIY